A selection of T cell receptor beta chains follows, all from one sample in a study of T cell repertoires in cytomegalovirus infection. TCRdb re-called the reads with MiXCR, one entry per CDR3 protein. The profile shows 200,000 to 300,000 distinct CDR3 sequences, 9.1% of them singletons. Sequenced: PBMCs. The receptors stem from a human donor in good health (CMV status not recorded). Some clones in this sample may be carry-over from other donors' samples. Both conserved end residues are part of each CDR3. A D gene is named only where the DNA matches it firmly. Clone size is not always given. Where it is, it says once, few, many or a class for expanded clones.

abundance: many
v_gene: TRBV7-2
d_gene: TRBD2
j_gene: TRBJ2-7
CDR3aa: CASSPRVAGTYEQYF
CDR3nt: TGTGCCAGCAGTCCTAGGGTAGCGGGAACCTACGAGCAGTACTTC

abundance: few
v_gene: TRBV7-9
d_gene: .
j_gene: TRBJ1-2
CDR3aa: CASSLGPDYGYTF
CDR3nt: TGTGCCAGCAGCTTGGGACCCGACTATGGCTACACCTTC

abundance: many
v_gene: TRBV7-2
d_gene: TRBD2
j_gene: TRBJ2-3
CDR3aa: CASSLASLAGGTDTQYF
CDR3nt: TGTGCCAGCAGCTTAGCGAGTCTAGCGGGTGGAACAGATACGCAGTATTTT

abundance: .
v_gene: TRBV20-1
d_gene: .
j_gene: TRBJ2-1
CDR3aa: CSASSPAIGINEQFF
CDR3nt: TGCAGTGCTAGTTCGCCGGCGATCGGGATTAATGAGCAGTTCTTC

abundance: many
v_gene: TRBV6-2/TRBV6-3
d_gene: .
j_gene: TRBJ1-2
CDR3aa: CASRARGQNYGYTF
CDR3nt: TGTGCCAGCAGAGCTCGTGGACAGAACTATGGCTACACCTTC

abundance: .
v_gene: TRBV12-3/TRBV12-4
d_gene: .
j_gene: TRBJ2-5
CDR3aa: CASSSQLTQEETQYF
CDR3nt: TGTGCCAGCAGTTCTCAGCTAACCCAGGAGGAGACCCAGTACTTC

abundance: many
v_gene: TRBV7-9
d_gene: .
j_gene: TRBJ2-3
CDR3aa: CASSLEGVGDTQYF
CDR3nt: TGTGCCAGCAGCTTAGAGGGGGTTGGAGATACGCAGTATTTT

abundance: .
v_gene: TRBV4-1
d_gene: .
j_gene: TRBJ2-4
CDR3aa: CASSQGSGTIQYF
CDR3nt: TGCGCCAGCAGCCAAGGGTCGGGGACCATTCAGTACTTC

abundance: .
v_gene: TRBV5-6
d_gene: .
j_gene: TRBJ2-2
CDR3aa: CASSNFFAGSTGELFF
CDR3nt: TGTGCCAGCAGCAACTTCTTTGCGGGGAGCACCGGGGAGCTGTTTTTT

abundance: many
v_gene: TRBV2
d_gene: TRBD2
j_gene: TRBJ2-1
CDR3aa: CAAGVAGVNEQFF
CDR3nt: TGTGCCGCAGGGGTAGCGGGAGTCAATGAGCAGTTCTTC

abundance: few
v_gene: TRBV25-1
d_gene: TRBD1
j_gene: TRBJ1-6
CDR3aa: CASKEGAGSPLHF
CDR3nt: TGTGCCAGCAAGGAGGGGGCAGGTTCACCCCTCCACTTT

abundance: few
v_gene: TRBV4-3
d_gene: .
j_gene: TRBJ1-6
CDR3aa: CASSQERQGLNSPLHF
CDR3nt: TGCGCCAGCAGCCAAGAGCGGCAGGGGCTTAATTCACCCCTCCACTTT

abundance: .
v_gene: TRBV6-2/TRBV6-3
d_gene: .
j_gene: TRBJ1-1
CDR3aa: CASSYSIPGKTEAFF
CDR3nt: TGTGCCAGCAGTTACTCAATACCCGGGAAAACTGAAGCTTTCTTT

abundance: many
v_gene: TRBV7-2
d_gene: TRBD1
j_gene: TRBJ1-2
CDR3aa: CASSPPGQGVKVYGYTF
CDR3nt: TGTGCCAGCAGCCCTCCGGGACAGGGGGTGAAAGTCTATGGCTACACCTTC

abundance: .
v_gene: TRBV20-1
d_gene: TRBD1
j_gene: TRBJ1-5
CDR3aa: CSARSQRAGGSQPQHF
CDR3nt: TGCAGTGCTAGATCGCAGAGGGCAGGGGGAAGTCAGCCCCAGCATTTT

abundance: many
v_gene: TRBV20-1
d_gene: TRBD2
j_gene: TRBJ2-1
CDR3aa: CSASGTSASYNEQFF
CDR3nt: TGCAGTGCCTCCGGGACTAGCGCTTCCTACAATGAGCAGTTCTTC

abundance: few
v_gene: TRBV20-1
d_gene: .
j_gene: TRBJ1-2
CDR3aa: CSARAPGKNYGYTF
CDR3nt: TGCAGTGCTAGAGCCCCAGGGAAAAACTATGGCTACACCTTC

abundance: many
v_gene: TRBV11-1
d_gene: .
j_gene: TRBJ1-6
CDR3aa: CASSLQGTNNSPLHF
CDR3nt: TGTGCCAGCAGCCTCCAAGGGACAAACAATTCACCCCTCCACTTT

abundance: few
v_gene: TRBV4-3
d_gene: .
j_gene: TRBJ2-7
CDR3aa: CASSQELNSYEQYF
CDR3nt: TGCGCCAGCAGCCAAGAGTTGAACTCCTACGAGCAGTACTTC

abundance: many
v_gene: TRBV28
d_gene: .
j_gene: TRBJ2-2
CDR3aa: CAILSGNTGELFF
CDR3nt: TGTGCCATCCTTTCAGGGAACACCGGGGAGCTGTTTTTT

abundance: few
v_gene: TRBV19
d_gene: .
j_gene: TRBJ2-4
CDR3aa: CASSSPNTSPTFNIQYF
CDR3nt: TGTGCCAGTAGTTCGCCCAACACTAGCCCGACCTTTAACATTCAGTACTTC

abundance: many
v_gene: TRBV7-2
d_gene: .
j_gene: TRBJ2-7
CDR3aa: CASRYVGGYEQYF
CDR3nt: TGTGCCAGCAGATATGTCGGGGGCTACGAGCAGTACTTC

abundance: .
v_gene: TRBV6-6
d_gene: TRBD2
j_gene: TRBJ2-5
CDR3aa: CASSPGLAGVPYQETQYF
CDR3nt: TGTGCCAGCAGTCCCGGACTAGCGGGAGTCCCGTACCAAGAGACCCAGTACTTC

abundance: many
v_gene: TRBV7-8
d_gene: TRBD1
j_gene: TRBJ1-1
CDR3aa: CASSFQGVVNTEAFF
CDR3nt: TGTGCCAGCAGCTTCCAGGGGGTGGTGAACACTGAAGCTTTCTTT

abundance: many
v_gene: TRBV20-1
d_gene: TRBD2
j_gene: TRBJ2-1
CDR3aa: CSARGRPSGRTYNEQFF
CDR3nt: TGCAGTGCTAGAGGTCGTCCTAGCGGGAGGACCTACAATGAGCAGTTCTTC

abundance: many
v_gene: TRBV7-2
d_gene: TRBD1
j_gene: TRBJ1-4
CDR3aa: CASSSPGQGNEKLFF
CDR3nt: TGTGCCAGCAGCTCCCCGGGACAGGGGAATGAAAAACTGTTTTTT

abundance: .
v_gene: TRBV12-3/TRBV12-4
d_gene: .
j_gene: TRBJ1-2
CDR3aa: CATWGTSNYGYTF
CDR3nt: TGTGCCACCTGGGGGACAAGCAACTATGGCTACACCTTC

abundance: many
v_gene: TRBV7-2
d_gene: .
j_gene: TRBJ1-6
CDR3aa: CASKVYNSPLHF
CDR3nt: TGTGCCAGCAAGGTCTATAATTCACCCCTCCACTTT

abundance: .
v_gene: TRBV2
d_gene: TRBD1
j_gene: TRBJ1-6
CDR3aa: CASTETGVNSPLHF
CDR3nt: TGTGCCAGCACCGAGACAGGGGTTAATTCACCCCTCCACTTT

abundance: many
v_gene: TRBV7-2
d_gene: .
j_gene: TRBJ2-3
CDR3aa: CASSFSQTQYF
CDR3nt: TGTGCCAGCAGCTTCTCACAAACGCAGTATTTT

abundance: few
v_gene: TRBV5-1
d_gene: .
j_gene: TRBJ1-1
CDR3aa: CASSLASEVNTEAFF
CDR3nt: TGCGCCAGCAGCTTGGCCTCTGAAGTGAACACTGAAGCTTTCTTT

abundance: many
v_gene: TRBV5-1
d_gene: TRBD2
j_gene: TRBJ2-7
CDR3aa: CASSQGLAGASEQYF
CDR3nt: TGCGCCAGCAGCCAGGGACTAGCGGGAGCCTCCGAGCAGTACTTC

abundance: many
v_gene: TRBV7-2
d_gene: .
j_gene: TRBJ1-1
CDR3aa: CASSLDGGARNTEAFF
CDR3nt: TGTGCCAGCAGCTTAGATGGGGGGGCTCGGAACACTGAAGCTTTCTTT

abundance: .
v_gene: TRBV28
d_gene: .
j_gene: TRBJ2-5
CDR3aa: CASSGGRGYRETQYF
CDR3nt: TGTGCCAGCAGCGGGGGCAGAGGGTACCGGGAGACCCAGTACTTC

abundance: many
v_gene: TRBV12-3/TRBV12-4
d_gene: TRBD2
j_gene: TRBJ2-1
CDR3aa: CASRLSGGNSYNEQFF
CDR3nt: TGTGCCAGCAGACTTAGCGGGGGAAACTCCTACAATGAGCAGTTCTTC

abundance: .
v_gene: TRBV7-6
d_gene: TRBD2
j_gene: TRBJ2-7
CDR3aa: CAWGGPLYEQYF
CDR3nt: TGTGCCTGGGGGGGTCCTCTCTACGAGCAGTACTTC

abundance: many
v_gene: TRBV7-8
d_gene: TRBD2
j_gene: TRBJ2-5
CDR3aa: CASSHRGLSGSHKTQYF
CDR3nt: TGTGCCAGCAGCCACAGAGGGCTTAGCGGGAGCCACAAGACCCAGTACTTC

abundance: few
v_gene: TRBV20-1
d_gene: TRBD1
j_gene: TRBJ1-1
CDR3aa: CSAGDRRKYTEAFF
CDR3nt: TGCAGTGCTGGGGACAGGCGCAAGTACACTGAAGCTTTCTTT

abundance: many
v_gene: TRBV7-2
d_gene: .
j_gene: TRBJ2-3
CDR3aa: CASSPPRPTDTQYF
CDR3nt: TGTGCCAGCAGCCCCCCACGACCGACAGATACGCAGTATTTT

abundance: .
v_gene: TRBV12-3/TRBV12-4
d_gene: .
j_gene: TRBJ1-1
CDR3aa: CASSNRRGEAFF
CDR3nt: TGTGCCAGCAGTAACCGAAGGGGTGAAGCTTTCTTT

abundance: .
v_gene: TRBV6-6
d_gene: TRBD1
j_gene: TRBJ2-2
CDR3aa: CASSRTGGDTGELFF
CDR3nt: TGTGCCAGCAGCCGGACAGGGGGGGACACCGGGGAGCTGTTTTTT

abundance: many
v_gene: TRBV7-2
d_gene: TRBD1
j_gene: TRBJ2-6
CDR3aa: CASSRLGGEGANVLTF
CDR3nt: TGTGCCAGCAGCCGGCTAGGGGGCGAGGGGGCCAACGTCCTGACTTTC

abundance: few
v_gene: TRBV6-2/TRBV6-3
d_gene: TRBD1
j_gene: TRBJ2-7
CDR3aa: CASSSGQQGYSYEQYF
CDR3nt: TGTGCCAGCAGTTCCGGTCAACAGGGGTATTCTTACGAGCAGTACTTC

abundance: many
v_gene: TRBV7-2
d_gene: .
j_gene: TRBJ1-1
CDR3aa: CASSTQGGTEAFF
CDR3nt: TGTGCCAGCAGCACCCAGGGAGGCACTGAAGCTTTCTTT

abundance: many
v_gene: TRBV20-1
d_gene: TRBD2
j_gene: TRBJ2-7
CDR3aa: CSVPLAGEQYF
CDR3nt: TGCAGTGTTCCCCTAGCGGGCGAGCAGTACTTC

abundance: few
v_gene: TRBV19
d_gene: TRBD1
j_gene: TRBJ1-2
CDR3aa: CASSARGGYGYTF
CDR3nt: TGTGCCAGTAGTGCCAGGGGGGGCTATGGCTACACCTTC

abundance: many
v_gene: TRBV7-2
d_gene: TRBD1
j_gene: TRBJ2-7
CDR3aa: CASSSLDRGRYEQYF
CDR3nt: TGTGCCAGCAGCTCCCTTGACAGGGGAAGATACGAGCAGTACTTC